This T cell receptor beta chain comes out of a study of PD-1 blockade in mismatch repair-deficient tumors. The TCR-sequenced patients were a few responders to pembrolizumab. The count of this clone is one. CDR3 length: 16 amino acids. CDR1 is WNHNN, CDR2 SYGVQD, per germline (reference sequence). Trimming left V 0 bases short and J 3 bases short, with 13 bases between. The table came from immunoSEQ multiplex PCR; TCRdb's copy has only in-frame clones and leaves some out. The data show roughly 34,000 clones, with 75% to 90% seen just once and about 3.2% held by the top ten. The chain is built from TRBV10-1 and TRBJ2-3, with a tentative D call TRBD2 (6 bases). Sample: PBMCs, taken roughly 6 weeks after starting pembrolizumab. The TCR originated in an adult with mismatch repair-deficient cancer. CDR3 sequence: CASSESGRKPTDTQYF. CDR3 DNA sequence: TGCGCCAGCAGTGAGTCGGGGAGGAAGCCTACAGATACGCAGTATTTT.